Following are 3 T cell receptor beta chains from one sample sequenced in a study of PD-1 blockade in classical Hodgkin lymphoma. Indicated time point: cycle 4 day 1 (C4D1), after about 6 weeks of nivolumab. With no exception, relapse followed autologous stem cell transplantation in all patients, and brentuximab vedotin exposure varied. The protocol was immunoSEQ multiplex PCR, while the TCRdb copy is restricted to in-frame clones and leaves out a portion. Of 25,000 to 30,000 clones listed, about four fifths are singletons. Sequenced here: peripheral blood mononuclear cells (PBMCs), sampled before the fourth cycle of nivolumab. Source of these receptors: a human donor with classical Hodgkin lymphoma.

The V gene is TRBV6-1, the J gene TRBJ2-1; D ambiguous. CDR1 and CDR2 (germline): MNHNS, SASEGT. V was clipped by 6 bases and J by 9 bases, with 9 bases between them. This CDR3 has 11 residues. The CDR3: CASSPQFEQFF. In DNA, the CDR3 is TGTGCCAGCAGCCCCCAGTTTGAGCAGTTCTTC.

The chain links TRBV5-1 to TRBJ1-5, with a weak D call TRBD1 (6 bases). Trimming took 4 bases from V and 0 from J, leaving 11 bases between them. The CDR3 has 15 amino acids. CDR1 is SGHRS, CDR2 YFSETQ, per germline. The CDR3 region is CASSPGQFSNQPQHF. The CDR3 DNA reads as TGCGCCAGCAGCCCCGGACAGTTTAGCAATCAGCCCCAGCATTTT.

This clone has just a few counts. The V call is TRBV6-5, the J call TRBJ2-1; 10 bases line up with TRBD2. From germline, CDR1 is MNHEY and CDR2 SVGAGI. Trimming at V came to 0 bases and at J to 9 bases, leaving 5 bases not matched to a gene. The CDR3 sequence is 15 residues long. Here the CDR3 reads CASSYSTSGMFEQFF. The CDR3 nucleotides read TGTGCCAGCAGTTACTCCACTAGCGGGATGTTTGAGCAGTTCTTC.